This is a list of T cell receptor beta chains from one sample in a study of control samples from healthy donors and cancer patients. Repertoires were generated with immunoSEQ multiplex PCR, while TCRdb's copy carries only in-frame clones and drops some. This table has approximately 100,000 clones, about 84% appearing once. The specimen sequenced was blood. The receptors come from a middle-aged woman in good health. CDR3s include the opening cysteine and the closing phenylalanine or tryptophan. The D gene is left open where the match is weak. Clone size is shown for a subset of rows, as once, few, many or a class of expanded clone.

abundance,j_gene,v_gene,d_gene,CDR3nt,CDR3aa
few,TRBJ2-3,TRBV18,-,TGTGCCAGCTCACTCTCTAGCACAGATACGCAGTATTTT,CASSLSSTDTQYF
-,TRBJ1-1,TRBV11-3,-,TGTGCCAGCAGCTTTTCGGGGGGCGATGAAGCTTTCTTT,CASSFSGGDEAFF
-,TRBJ1-1,TRBV30,-,TGTGCCTGGAGTGTAGGATTAGGAAAAGAGGCTTTCTTT,CAWSVGLGKEAFF
-,TRBJ1-1,TRBV7-2,-,TGTGCCAGCAGCTCCTGGGGGGGTGGTGACACTGAAGCTTTCTTT,CASSSWGGGDTEAFF
once,TRBJ2-7,TRBV1,-,TGCACCAGCAGCCAAGTTACTAGCGGCGGAAGGTCCTACGAGCAGTACTTC,CTSSQVTSGGRSYEQYF
-,TRBJ2-7,TRBV19,-,TGTGCCAGTATGGGGGTTGCCTACGAGCAGTACTTC,CASMGVAYEQYF
-,TRBJ2-1,TRBV7-2,TRBD2,TGTGCCAGCAGCCCGCTAGCGGGAAACTACAATGAGCAGTTCTTC,CASSPLAGNYNEQFF
-,TRBJ1-2,TRBV5-8,-,TGTGCCAGCAGCTTGGTGATCGGCCAGCGTAGAAACTATGGCTACACCTTC,CASSLVIGQRRNYGYTF
-,TRBJ2-7,TRBV5-3,-,TGTGCCAGAAGCTTACCTTTCTGCAGGAGCTCCTACGAGCAGTACTTC,CARSLPFCRSSYEQYF
-,TRBJ1-6,TRBV28,TRBD1,TGTGCCAGCAGCTCCACAGGGGATAATTCACCCCTCCACTTT,CASSSTGDNSPLHF
-,TRBJ2-2,TRBV5-8,-,TGTGCCAGCAGCTTGAGGCCCCGGGAGCTGTTTTTT,CASSLRPRELFF
-,TRBJ1-2,TRBV18,TRBD1,TGTGCCAGCTCAACGACAGGGGGGTTTAACTATGGCTACACCTTC,CASSTTGGFNYGYTF
few,TRBJ1-2,TRBV9,-,TGTGCCAGCAGCGTAGGAGGGGCACGGAACTATGGCTACACCTTC,CASSVGGARNYGYTF
-,TRBJ2-5,TRBV10-3,TRBD2,TGTGCCATCAAGGAGGGGCCAGCGGGGGACCAAGAGACCCAGTACTTC,CAIKEGPAGDQETQYF
-,TRBJ2-1,TRBV2,TRBD2,TGTGCCAGCAGTGAAGCGGGGACTAGCGGGAGCTACAATGAGCAGTTCTTC,CASSEAGTSGSYNEQFF
once,TRBJ2-1,TRBV9,-,TGTGCCAGCAGCACGTCCCAGGGCTCCTACAATGAGCAGTTCTTC,CASSTSQGSYNEQFF
once,TRBJ1-1,TRBV7-6,TRBD1,TGTGCCAGCAGCTTTGCAGGGGGCGTGTGGAACACTGAAGCTTTCTTT,CASSFAGGVWNTEAFF
-,TRBJ2-2,TRBV7-6,TRBD1,TGTGCCAGCAGCCGGGACAGGGGGGGAACCGGGGAGCTGTTTTTT,CASSRDRGGTGELFF
-,TRBJ2-7,TRBV6-5,-,TGTGCCAGCACCTCCCTCGGGACAAATAATCTGTACTTC,CASTSLGTNNLYF
few,TRBJ2-7,TRBV6-1,TRBD1,TGTGCCAGCAGTGACCAAACGGGACAGGGAAGCGAGCAGTACTTC,CASSDQTGQGSEQYF
-,TRBJ1-1,TRBV6-5,TRBD1,TGTGCCAGCAGCTGGACAGGGCTGAACACTGAAGCTTTCTTT,CASSWTGLNTEAFF
-,TRBJ2-1,TRBV11-3,TRBD1,TGTGCCAGCAGCTTAGGTGGGACAGGTAACAATGAGCAGTTCTTC,CASSLGGTGNNEQFF
-,TRBJ1-2,TRBV5-4,-,TGTGCCAGCACCCTGGGGGCGGCAGGAGTTGATTATGGCTACACCTTC,CASTLGAAGVDYGYTF
-,TRBJ1-3,TRBV12-5,-,TGTGCTAGTGGTTTGCCACGAGGGATAGCGGGAAACACCATATATTTT,CASGLPRGIAGNTIYF
-,TRBJ2-2,TRBV5-1,TRBD1,TGCGCCAGCACAAGACAGGGGGTGACCGGGGAGCTGTTTTTT,CASTRQGVTGELFF
-,TRBJ2-5,TRBV11-3,TRBD1,TGTGCCAGCAGCGTAAACAGGGGGCGGGAGACCCAGTACTTC,CASSVNRGRETQYF
-,TRBJ2-4,TRBV3-1/TRBV3-2,-,TGTGCCAGCAGCCAAAGTCTAAAAAACATTCAGTACTTC,CASSQSLKNIQYF
-,TRBJ2-5,TRBV7-2,-,TGTGCCAGCGGGGGGCAGACGACTAGAGAGACCCAGTACTTC,CASGGQTTRETQYF
once,TRBJ2-7,TRBV2,-,TGTGCCAGCAGTGAAGCGCGTACGCACTCCTACGAGCAGTACTTC,CASSEARTHSYEQYF
-,TRBJ1-1,TRBV10-3,-,TGTGCCATCAGTGACTCCGTGGGGGAAGCTTTCTTT,CAISDSVGEAFF
-,TRBJ2-2,TRBV7-6,-,TGTGCCAGCAGCTTAGGGACAGCGTCCTTTGGTAACACCGGGGAGCTGTTTTTT,CASSLGTASFGNTGELFF
-,TRBJ2-1,TRBV7-9,-,TGTGCCAGCAGCTTAGTGAGGGACATGGTGTACAATGAGCAGTTCTTC,CASSLVRDMVYNEQFF
-,TRBJ1-1,TRBV4-1,TRBD1,TGCGCCAGCAGCCTCACGGGACAGGGGAACACTGAAGCTTTCTTT,CASSLTGQGNTEAFF
-,TRBJ1-1,TRBV9,-,TGTGCCAGCAGCGCATCAAACACTGAAGCTTTCTTT,CASSASNTEAFF
-,TRBJ2-7,TRBV11-3,-,TGTGCCAGCAGACCTGAACCCGGCCTCGAGCAGTACTTC,CASRPEPGLEQYF
-,TRBJ2-1,TRBV10-3,-,TGTGCCATCAGTGACCCCAGTCACAATGAGCAGTTCTTC,CAISDPSHNEQFF
-,TRBJ2-7,TRBV24-1,-,TGTGCCACCAGTGATTCCACAACAGTCTACGAGCAGTACTTC,CATSDSTTVYEQYF
-,TRBJ2-7,TRBV5-8,-,TGTGCCAGCAGCTTGATACCTTCCTACGAGCAGTACTTC,CASSLIPSYEQYF
-,TRBJ2-4,TRBV15,TRBD2,TGTGCCACCAGCAGTCTCCGCGGGGGTACCCAAAAAAACATTCAGTACTTC,CATSSLRGGTQKNIQYF
-,TRBJ1-1,TRBV25-1,-,TGTGCCAGCAGGACAAGAAACGGACACCCGAATATGAACACTGAAGCTTTCTTT,CASRTRNGHPNMNTEAFF
few,TRBJ2-1,TRBV30,-,TGTGCCTGGAGCGAAGGGACTTACAATGAGCAGTTCTTC,CAWSEGTYNEQFF
once,TRBJ2-3,TRBV29-1,-,TGCAGCGTTTCGGGAAGGATCCGCACAGATACGCAGTATTTT,CSVSGRIRTDTQYF